Each of the 10 T cell receptor beta chains below was sequenced from the same sample in a study of shared clonotypes between healthy human individuals. Clones were sequenced by immunoSEQ multiplex PCR, and TCRdb holds only the in-frame ones, with some missing. The sample records approximately 500,000 clones, almost 97% being singletons. Sequenced sample: naive CD4+ T cells sorted from blood. Indicated subset: CD45RA+ positively selected. These receptor sequences come from a woman aged 25 to 39 in good health.

This chain links TRBV19 with TRBJ2-7; 7 bases map to TRBD1. J lost 2 bases, V lost 5 bases, and 3 bases had no gene match. The CDR3 loop spans 13 amino acids. Germline V lookup: CDR1 LNHDA, CDR2 SQIVND (reference sequence). The chain's CDR3 is CASSPGTAYEQYF. The CDR3, as DNA: TGTGCCAGTAGTCCCGGGACAGCCTACGAGCAGTACTTC.

The chain combines TRBV7-8 with TRBJ2-1; TRBD2 might be the D (6 bases). V dropped 4 bases and J dropped 0 bases, with 10 bases sitting between them. The CDR3 covers 15 residues. Germline CDR1 SGHVS, CDR2 FQNEAQ. CDR3 in DNA: TGTGCCAGCAGCTCAGCGGGTCTCTCCTACAATGAGCAGTTCTTC. It codes for CASSSAGLSYNEQFF.

V is TRBV7-9 and J is TRBJ2-4; D remains unclear. Looked up from germline, CDR1 is SEHNR and CDR2 is FQNEAQ (reference sequence). V lost 1 base to trimming and J lost 0 bases, with 13 bases between them. The CDR3 consists of 17 residues. CDR3 amino acids: CASSLGDGVVAKNIQYF. CDR3 DNA sequence: TGTGCCAGCAGCTTAGGGGATGGAGTCGTAGCCAAAAACATTCAGTACTTC. Based on the CDR3 plus reference TRBV7-9 and TRBJ2-4, the full variable domain is DTGVSQNPRHKITKRGQNVTFRCDPISEHNRLYWYRQTLGQGPEFLTYFQNEAQLEKSRLLSDRFSAERPKGSFSTLEIQRTEQGDSAMYLCASSLGDGVVAKNIQYFGAGTRLSVL.

The V gene is TRBV11-2, the J gene TRBJ1-1; D remains unclear. V lost 0 bases to trimming and J lost 5 bases, with 10 bases between them. Germline-derived CDR1 and CDR2 are SGHAT and FQNNGV. This CDR3 is built from 14 residues. The CDR3 DNA sequence: TGTGCCAGCAGCTTAGAATTGGGGTGGACTGAAGCTTTCTTT. This codes for CASSLELGWTEAFF.

The chain recombines TRBV11-1 with TRBJ2-7; 8 nucleotides align to TRBD2. J gave up 5 bases and V 0 bases, and 9 bases lay outside the gene matches. The CDR3 loop spans 16 amino acids. Germline CDR1 and CDR2: SGHAT and FQDESV (reference sequence). CDR3 protein: CASSLALGGETDEQYF. The CDR3 DNA follows: TGTGCCAGCAGCTTAGCGCTCGGGGGGGAAACAGACGAGCAGTACTTC.

The chain uses TRBV7-9 and TRBJ2-1; 9 bases fit TRBD2. The V gene's germline CDR1 is SEHNR and CDR2 FQNEAQ (reference sequence). This CDR3 is built from 16 residues. The V gene end was trimmed by 5 bases and the J gene end by 5 bases; junction bases not matched to a gene: 10. The CDR3 DNA reads TGTGCCAGCAGCCAACGACGGCGGGAGGGAAACAATGAGCAGTTCTTC. Translated, it gives CASSQRRREGNNEQFF. The whole variable domain, filled in from reference TRBV7-9 and TRBJ2-1, reads DTGVSQNPRHKITKRGQNVTFRCDPISEHNRLYWYRQTLGQGPEFLTYFQNEAQLEKSRLLSDRFSAERPKGSFSTLEIQRTEQGDSAMYLCASSQRRREGNNEQFFGPGTRLTVL.

The rearrangement uses TRBV7-9 and TRBJ2-5, with 9 positions matching TRBD1. The better agreement between TRBJ2-7 and the DNA end casts doubt on the J call. Germline loops: CDR1 SEHNR, CDR2 FQNEAQ (reference sequence). CDR3 length: 16 amino acids. This CDR3 is CASSLGLGQGDYEQYF. In DNA, the CDR3 is TGTGCCAGCAGCTTAGGTCTGGGACAGGGCGACTACGAGCAGTACTTC.

The chain carries TRBV6-1 and TRBJ1-3, with D perhaps TRBD1 (5 bases). Germline V gene lookup returns CDR1 MNHNS and CDR2 SASEGT. Trimming pared 11 bases from V and 0 bases from J, leaving 14 bases between. The CDR3 is 14 residues long. CDR3 nucleotides: TGTGCCGCCCTGGCAGGGAGCTCTGGAAACACCATATATTTT. Encoded protein: CAALAGSSGNTIYF.

The chain is built from TRBV7-9 and TRBJ1-5; 8 nucleotides line up with TRBD1. This CDR3 contains 13 residues. Per germline, CDR1 SEHNR and CDR2 FQNEAQ (reference sequence). V lost 5 bases and J lost 7; bases outside the gene matches: 4. CDR3 coding DNA: TGTGCCAGCAGCGCCGGGACAGGCCAGCCCCAGCATTTT. Translated, it gives CASSAGTGQPQHF.

The chain recombines TRBV21-1 with TRBJ2-3; TRBD2 was called by the table and not checked on the DNA. TRBV21-1 is tagged as a pseudogene. The CDR3 runs to 16 residues. Here the CDR3 DNA reads TGTGCCAGCAGCACCGGGACTAGCGGTTTACAGGATACGCAGTATTTT. Translating gives CASSTGTSGLQDTQYF.